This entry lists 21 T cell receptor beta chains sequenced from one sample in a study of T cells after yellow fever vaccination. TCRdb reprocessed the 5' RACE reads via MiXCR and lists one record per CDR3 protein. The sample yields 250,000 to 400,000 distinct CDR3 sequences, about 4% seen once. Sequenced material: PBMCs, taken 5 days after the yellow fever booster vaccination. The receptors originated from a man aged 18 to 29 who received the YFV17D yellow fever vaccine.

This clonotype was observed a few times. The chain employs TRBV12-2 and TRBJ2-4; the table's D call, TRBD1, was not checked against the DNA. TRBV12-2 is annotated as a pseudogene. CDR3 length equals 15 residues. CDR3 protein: CASRPLGGGENIQYF. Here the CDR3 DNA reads TGTGCAAGTCGCCCGTTGGGAGGGGGCGAAAACATTCAGTACTTC.

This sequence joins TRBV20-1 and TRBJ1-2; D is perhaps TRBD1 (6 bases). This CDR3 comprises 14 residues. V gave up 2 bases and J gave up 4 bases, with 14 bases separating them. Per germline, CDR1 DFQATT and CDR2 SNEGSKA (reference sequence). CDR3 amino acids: CSARPLDSFYGYTF. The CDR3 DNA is TGCAGTGCTAGACCCCTGGACAGTTTCTATGGCTACACCTTC.

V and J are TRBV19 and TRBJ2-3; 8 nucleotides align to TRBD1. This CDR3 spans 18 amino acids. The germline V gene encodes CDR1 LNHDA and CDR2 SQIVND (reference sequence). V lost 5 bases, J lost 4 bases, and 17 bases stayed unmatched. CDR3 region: CASSDLYLQGEAADTQYF. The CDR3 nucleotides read TGTGCCAGTAGTGACCTTTACTTACAGGGGGAGGCCGCAGATACGCAGTATTTT. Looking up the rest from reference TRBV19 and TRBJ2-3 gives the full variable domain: DGGITQSPKYLFRKEGQNVTLSCEQNLNHDAMYWYRQDPGQGLRLIYYSQIVNDFQKGDIAEGYSVSREKKESFPLTVTSAQKNPTAFYLCASSDLYLQGEAADTQYFGPGTRLTVL.

The CDR3 nucleotides are TGTGCCAGCAGTTTTGCGGGGAGTTACAATGAGCAGTTCTTC. It translates to CASSFAGSYNEQFF. The rearrangement links TRBV12-3 or TRBV12-4 to TRBJ2-1; possibly TRBD2 for D (6 bases). The V gene lost 3 bases and the J gene lost 4 bases, with 10 bases spanning the gap. The CDR3 is made up of 14 amino acids.

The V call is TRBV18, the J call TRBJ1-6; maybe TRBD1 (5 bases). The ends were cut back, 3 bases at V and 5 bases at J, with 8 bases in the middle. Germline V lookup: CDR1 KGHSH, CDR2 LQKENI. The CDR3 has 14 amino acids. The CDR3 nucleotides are TGTGCCAGCTCACCGTCGGGGGATAATTCACCCCTCCACTTT. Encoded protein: CASSPSGDNSPLHF.

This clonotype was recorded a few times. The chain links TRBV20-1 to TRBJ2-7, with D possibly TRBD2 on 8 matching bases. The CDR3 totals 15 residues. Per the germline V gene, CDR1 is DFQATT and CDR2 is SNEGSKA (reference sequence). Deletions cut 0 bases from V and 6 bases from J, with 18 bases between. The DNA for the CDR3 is TGCAGTGCTAGAGATAGACAGGGACGGGAGGGCGAGCAGTACGTC. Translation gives CSARDRQGREGEQYV.

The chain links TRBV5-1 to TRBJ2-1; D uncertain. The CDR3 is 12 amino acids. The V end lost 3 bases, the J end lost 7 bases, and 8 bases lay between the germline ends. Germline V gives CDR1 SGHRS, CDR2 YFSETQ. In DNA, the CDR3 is TGCGCCAGCAGCTCCTGGCCGAATGAGCAGTTCTTC. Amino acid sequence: CASSSWPNEQFF. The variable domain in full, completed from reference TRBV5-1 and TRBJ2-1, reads KAGVTQTPRYLIKTRGQQVTLSCSPISGHRSVSWYQQTPGQGLQFLFEYFSETQRNKGNFPGRFSGRQFSNSRSEMNVSTLELGDSALYLCASSSWPNEQFFGPGTRLTVL.

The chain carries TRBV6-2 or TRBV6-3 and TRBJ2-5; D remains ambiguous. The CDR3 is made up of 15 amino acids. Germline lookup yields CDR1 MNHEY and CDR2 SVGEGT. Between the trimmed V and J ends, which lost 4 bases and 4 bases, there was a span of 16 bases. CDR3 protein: CASSSEHRPPETQYF. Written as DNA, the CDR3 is TGTGCCAGCAGTTCGGAACACCGGCCCCCAGAGACCCAGTACTTC.

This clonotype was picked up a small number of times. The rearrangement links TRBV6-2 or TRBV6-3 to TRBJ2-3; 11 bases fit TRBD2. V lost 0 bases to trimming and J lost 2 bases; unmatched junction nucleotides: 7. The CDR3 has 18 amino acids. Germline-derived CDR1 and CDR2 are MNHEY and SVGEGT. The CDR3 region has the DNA TGTGCCAGCAGTTACTCGATACCGACTAGCGGGGACACAGATACGCAGTATTTT. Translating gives CASSYSIPTSGDTDTQYF.

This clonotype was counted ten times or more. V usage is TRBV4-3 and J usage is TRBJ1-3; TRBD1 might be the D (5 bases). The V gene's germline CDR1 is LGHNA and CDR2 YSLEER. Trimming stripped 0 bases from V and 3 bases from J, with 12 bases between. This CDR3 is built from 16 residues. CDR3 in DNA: TGCGCCAGCAGCCAAGACCCCGGACAAAGTGGAAACACCATATATTTT. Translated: CASSQDPGQSGNTIYF.

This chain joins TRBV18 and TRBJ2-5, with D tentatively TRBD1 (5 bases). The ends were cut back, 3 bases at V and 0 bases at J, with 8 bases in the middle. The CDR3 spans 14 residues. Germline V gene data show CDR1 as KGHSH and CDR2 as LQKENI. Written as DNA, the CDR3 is TGTGCCAGCTCACCGACAGCAAACCAAGAGACCCAGTACTTC. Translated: CASSPTANQETQYF.

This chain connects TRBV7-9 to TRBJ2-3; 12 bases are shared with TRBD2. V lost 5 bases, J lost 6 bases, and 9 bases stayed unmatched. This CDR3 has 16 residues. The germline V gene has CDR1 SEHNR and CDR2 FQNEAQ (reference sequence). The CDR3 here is CASSNRTSGGPDTQYF. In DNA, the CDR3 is TGTGCCAGCAGCAACCGCACTAGCGGGGGGCCGGATACGCAGTATTTT. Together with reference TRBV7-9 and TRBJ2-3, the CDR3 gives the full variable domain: DTGVSQNPRHKITKRGQNVTFRCDPISEHNRLYWYRQTLGQGPEFLTYFQNEAQLEKSRLLSDRFSAERPKGSFSTLEIQRTEQGDSAMYLCASSNRTSGGPDTQYFGPGTRLTVL.

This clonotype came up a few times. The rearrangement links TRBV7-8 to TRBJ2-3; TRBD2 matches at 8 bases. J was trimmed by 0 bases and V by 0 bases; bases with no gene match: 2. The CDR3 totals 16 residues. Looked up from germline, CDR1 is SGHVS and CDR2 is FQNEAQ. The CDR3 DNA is TGTGCCAGCAGCTTAGCTAGCGGGGTTAGCACAGATACGCAGTATTTT. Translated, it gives CASSLASGVSTDTQYF.

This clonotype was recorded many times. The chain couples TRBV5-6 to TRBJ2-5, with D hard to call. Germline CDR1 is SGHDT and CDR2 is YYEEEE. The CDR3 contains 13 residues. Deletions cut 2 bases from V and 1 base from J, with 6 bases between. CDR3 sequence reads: CASSFGSQETQYF. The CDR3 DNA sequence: TGTGCCAGCAGCTTTGGCAGCCAAGAGACCCAGTACTTC.

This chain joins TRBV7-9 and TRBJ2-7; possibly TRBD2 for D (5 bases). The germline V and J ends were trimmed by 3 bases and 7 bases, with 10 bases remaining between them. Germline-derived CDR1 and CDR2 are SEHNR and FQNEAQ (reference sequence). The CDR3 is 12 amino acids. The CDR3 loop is CASSLYTGEQYV. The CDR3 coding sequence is TGTGCCAGCAGCTTGTACACGGGGGAGCAGTACGTC.

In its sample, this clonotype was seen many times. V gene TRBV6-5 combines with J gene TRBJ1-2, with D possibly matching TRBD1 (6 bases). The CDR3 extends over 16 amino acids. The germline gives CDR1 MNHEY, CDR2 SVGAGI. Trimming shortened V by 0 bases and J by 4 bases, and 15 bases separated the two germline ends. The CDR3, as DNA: TGTGCCAGCAGTTACTCGAAAATCGGGGGCGGCTATGGCTACACCTTC. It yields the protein CASSYSKIGGGYGYTF.

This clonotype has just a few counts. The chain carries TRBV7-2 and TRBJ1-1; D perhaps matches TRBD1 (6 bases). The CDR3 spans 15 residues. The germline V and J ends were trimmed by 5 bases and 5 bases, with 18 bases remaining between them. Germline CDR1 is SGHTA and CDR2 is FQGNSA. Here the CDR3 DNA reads TGTGCCAGCAGCCCGCAGGTGGGGGGCGGAACTGAAGCTTTCTTT. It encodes CASSPQVGGGTEAFF.

The CDR3 region has the DNA TGTGCCAGCAGCCCCTCCGGGACTAGCAGGGAGACCCAGTACTTC. Translated, it gives CASSPSGTSRETQYF. The rearrangement uses TRBV7-9 and TRBJ2-5; 9 positions agree with TRBD2. The germline V gene encodes CDR1 SEHNR and CDR2 FQNEAQ (reference sequence). With 5 bases clipped from V and 5 bases from J, the junction kept 9 bases outside the gene matches. CDR3 size: 15 residues.

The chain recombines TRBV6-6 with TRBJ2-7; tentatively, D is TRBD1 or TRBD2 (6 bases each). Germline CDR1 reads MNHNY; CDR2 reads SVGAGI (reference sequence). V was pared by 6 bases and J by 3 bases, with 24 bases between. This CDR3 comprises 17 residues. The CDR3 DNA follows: TGTGCCAGCAGCGGGCTGGGGGCGGGGCAGCCGAACTACGAGCAGTACGTC. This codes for CASSGLGAGQPNYEQYV.

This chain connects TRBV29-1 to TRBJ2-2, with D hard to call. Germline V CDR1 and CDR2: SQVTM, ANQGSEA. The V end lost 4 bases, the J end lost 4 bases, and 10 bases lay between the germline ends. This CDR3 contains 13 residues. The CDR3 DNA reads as TGCAGCGTTGTGCCAGGCCTCACCGGGGAGCTGTTTTTT. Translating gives CSVVPGLTGELFF.

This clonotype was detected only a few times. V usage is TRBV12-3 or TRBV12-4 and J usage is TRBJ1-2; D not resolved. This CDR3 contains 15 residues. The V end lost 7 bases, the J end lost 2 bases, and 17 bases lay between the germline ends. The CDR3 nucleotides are TGTGCCAGCACGCCAGGAGGGTCGGAGAACTATGGCTACACCTTC. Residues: CASTPGGSENYGYTF.